A single sample is the source of the 17 T cell receptor beta chains below, sequenced in a study of chemoradiotherapy in HPV16-positive cancers. Clones were read by immunoSEQ multiplex PCR, and TCRdb kept only the in-frame ones, dropping some. The table records around 11,000 clones, 80% to 95% of them present only once. Sequencing used blood, obtained from a patient who underwent chemoradiotherapy. The receptors derive from a human donor with HPV-associated anogenital cancer.

The chain links TRBV9 to TRBJ1-6, with D tentatively TRBD1 (5 bases). V shed 3 bases and J shed 9 bases, with 19 bases lying between them. Germline CDR1 is SGDLS and CDR2 is YYNGEE. This CDR3 spans 16 amino acids. The DNA for the CDR3 is TGTGCCAGCAGCGACGGGACTTCCCGAGGCCGTTCACCCCTCCACTTT. Its translation: CASSDGTSRGRSPLHF.

The DNA for the CDR3 is TGCGCCAGCAGCTTGAGACTAGGTTCCTACAATGAGCAGTTCTTC. Translation: CASSLRLGSYNEQFF. The chain joins TRBV5-1 to TRBJ2-1, with TRBD2 as a possible D gene (6 bases). The V end was cut by 1 base, the J end by 1 base, with 9 bases between. The CDR3 sequence is 15 residues long. Germline assignment: CDR1 SGHRS and CDR2 YFSETQ.

The genes are TRBV6-4 and TRBJ2-3, with TRBD2 matching over 11 bases. The CDR3 runs to 14 residues. Germline V gives CDR1 MRHNA, CDR2 SNTAGT. V was pared by 4 bases and J by 3 bases, with 0 bases of the junction left unmatched. In DNA, the CDR3 is TGTGCCAGCAGTGCTAGCGGGGGGACAGATACGCAGTATTTT. As protein: CASSASGGTDTQYF.

The chain joins TRBV30 to TRBJ1-6, with a possible D match to TRBD1 (5 bases). This CDR3 spans 12 amino acids. With 0 bases removed from V and 14 bases from J, the gap between germline ends came to 11 bases. CDR1 GTSNPN and CDR2 SVGIG come from the germline V gene (reference sequence). CDR3 nucleotide sequence: TGTGCCTGGAGTGTACCTGGGGGGGCCCTCCACTTT. This gives the protein CAWSVPGGALHF.

This chain joins TRBV7-9 and TRBJ2-5; D is possibly TRBD2 (6 bases). Germline CDR1 SEHNR, CDR2 FQNEAQ (reference sequence). Trimming took 7 bases from V and 5 from J, leaving 20 bases between them. The CDR3 has 15 residues. The CDR3 DNA reads TGTGCCAGCAATCTCGGGACTTCCTGGCGCGAGACCCAGTACTTC. It specifies CASNLGTSWRETQYF.

The chain combines TRBV7-9 with TRBJ1-2; a weak D match, TRBD1 (5 bases). Looked up from germline, CDR1 is SEHNR and CDR2 is FQNEAQ (reference sequence). The CDR3 loop spans 14 amino acids. The V and J ends lost 5 bases and 5 bases respectively, with 15 bases between them. DNA for the CDR3: TGTGCCAGCAGCCCGAGTCAGGGATGGTATGGCTACACCTTC. It specifies CASSPSQGWYGYTF. Drawing the rest from reference TRBV7-9 and TRBJ1-2, the complete variable domain is DTGVSQNPRHKITKRGQNVTFRCDPISEHNRLYWYRQTLGQGPEFLTYFQNEAQLEKSRLLSDRFSAERPKGSFSTLEIQRTEQGDSAMYLCASSPSQGWYGYTFGSGTRLTVV.

The chain carries TRBV5-6 and TRBJ1-1, with TRBD1 matching 7 bases. The CDR3 covers 14 residues. V gave up 3 bases and J gave up 1 base; unmatched junction bases: 3. The V gene's germline CDR1 is SGHDT and CDR2 YYEEEE. CDR3 protein: CASSSGTENTEAFF. CDR3 coding DNA: TGTGCCAGCAGCTCTGGGACAGAGAACACTGAAGCTTTCTTT. Full variable domain (remainder filled in from reference TRBV5-6 and TRBJ1-1): DAGVTQSPTHLIKTRGQQVTLRCSPKSGHDTVSWYQQALGQGPQFIFQYYEEEERQRGNFPDRFSGHQFPNYSSELNVNALLLGDSALYLCASSSGTENTEAFFGQGTRLTVV.

This chain links TRBV19 with TRBJ1-1, with D possibly matching TRBD1 (5 bases). Per germline, CDR1 LNHDA and CDR2 SQIVND (reference sequence). Trimming removed 5 bases from V and 0 bases from J, with 19 bases in between. The CDR3 covers 17 residues. Here the CDR3 reads CASSSGVGGNMNTEAFF. The CDR3 DNA reads as TGTGCCAGTAGTTCAGGCGTCGGGGGGAACATGAACACTGAAGCTTTCTTT.

CDR3 nucleotide sequence: TGTGCCAGCAGTTACCCAAAGATACCCGGGGAGCTGTTTTTT. Protein sequence: CASSYPKIPGELFF. V is TRBV6-5 and J is TRBJ2-2; no reliable D call. Per germline, CDR1 MNHEY and CDR2 SVGAGI. The CDR3 consists of 14 residues. The V and J ends lost 2 bases and 6 bases respectively, with 10 bases between them.

The chain joins TRBV4-1 to TRBJ1-4; the match to TRBD1 covers 9 bases. The V gene's germline CDR1 is MGHRA and CDR2 YSYEKL. Unmatched junction bases numbered 12, after V lost 3 bases and J lost 10 bases. The CDR3 runs to 16 residues. CDR3: CASSHLGRDRDRKLFF. As DNA, the CDR3 is TGCGCCAGCAGCCACCTGGGGCGGGACAGGGACAGAAAACTGTTTTTT.

The chain couples TRBV18 to TRBJ1-4; D gene ambiguous. Germline CDR1 and CDR2: KGHSH and LQKENI. This CDR3 is 14 amino acids long. V gave up 4 bases and J gave up 0 bases, with 6 bases separating them. CDR3 protein: CASSRGSTNEKLFF. CDR3 DNA sequence: TGTGCCAGCTCACGCGGATCAACTAATGAAAAACTGTTTTTT.

This chain uses TRBV27 with TRBJ1-5, with a possible D match to TRBD1 (6 bases). The germline V gene encodes CDR1 MNHEY and CDR2 SMNVEV (reference sequence). Trimming removed 6 bases at V and 7 bases at J, with 13 bases between. The CDR3 runs to 13 residues. The CDR3 DNA sequence: TGTGCCAGCAGAGAACAGGGACGGCAGCCCCAGCATTTT. It translates to CASREQGRQPQHF.

This sequence joins TRBV6-1 and TRBJ1-3; D gene ambiguous. CDR3 length: 15 amino acids. Between the trimmed V and J ends, which lost 6 bases and 0 bases, there was a span of 12 bases. From germline, CDR1 is MNHNS and CDR2 SASEGT. This chain's CDR3 is CASRRTDSSGNTIYF. The CDR3 nucleotides are TGTGCCAGCAGACGGACCGATTCCTCTGGAAACACCATATATTTT.

V and J are TRBV10-3 and TRBJ1-1; D gene unclear. The CDR3 totals 13 residues. Trimming cost V 6 bases and J 9 bases, with 17 bases left between them. Germline lookup yields CDR1 ENHRY and CDR2 SYGVKD. The chain's CDR3 is CAIRPHSTEKAFF. CDR3 nucleotide sequence: TGTGCCATCAGACCGCACAGTACTGAGAAAGCTTTCTTT.

V is TRBV27 and J is TRBJ1-2, with a tentative D call TRBD1 (6 bases). CDR1 is MNHEY, CDR2 SMNVEV, per germline (reference sequence). Trimming shortened V by 3 bases and J by 5 bases, and 19 bases separated the two germline ends. The CDR3 runs 16 residues. Here the CDR3 reads CASSLHQGYVGYGYTF. CDR3 bases: TGTGCCAGCAGTTTGCACCAGGGGTACGTTGGGTATGGCTACACCTTC.

The chain links TRBV19 to TRBJ2-7, with 8 positions matching TRBD2. V lost 5 bases and J lost 3; bases outside the gene matches: 6. Germline V lookup: CDR1 LNHDA, CDR2 SQIVND (reference sequence). The CDR3 is 14 amino acids. CDR3 DNA: TGTGCCAGTAGTGGCTCCGGGACTAGCTACGAGCAGTACTTC. This codes for CASSGSGTSYEQYF.

The chain recombines TRBV6-1 with TRBJ1-5; TRBD1 matches 7 bases. Germline V lookup: CDR1 MNHNS, CDR2 SASEGT. This CDR3 has 16 amino acids. The junction had 6 bases not matched to a gene; V was cut back by 2 bases and J by 2 bases. The CDR3 DNA reads TGTGCCAGCAGTGAACAGATTGGACAGGGCAATCAGCCCCAGCATTTT. Encoded protein: CASSEQIGQGNQPQHF.